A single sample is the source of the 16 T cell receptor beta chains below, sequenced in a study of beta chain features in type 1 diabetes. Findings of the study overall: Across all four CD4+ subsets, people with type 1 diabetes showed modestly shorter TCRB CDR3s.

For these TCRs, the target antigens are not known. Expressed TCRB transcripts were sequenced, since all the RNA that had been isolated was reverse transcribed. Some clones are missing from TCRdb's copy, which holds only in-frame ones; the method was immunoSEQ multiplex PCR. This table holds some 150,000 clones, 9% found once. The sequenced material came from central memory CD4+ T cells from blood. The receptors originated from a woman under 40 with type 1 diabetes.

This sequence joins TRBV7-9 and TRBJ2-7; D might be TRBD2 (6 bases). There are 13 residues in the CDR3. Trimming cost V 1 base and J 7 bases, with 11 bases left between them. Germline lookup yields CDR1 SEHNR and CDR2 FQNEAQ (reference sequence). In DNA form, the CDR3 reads TGTGCCAGCAGCTTAGACGGGAGCGTAGAGCAGTACTTC. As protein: CASSLDGSVEQYF. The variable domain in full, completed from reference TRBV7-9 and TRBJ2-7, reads DTGVSQNPRHKITKRGQNVTFRCDPISEHNRLYWYRQTLGQGPEFLTYFQNEAQLEKSRLLSDRFSAERPKGSFSTLEIQRTEQGDSAMYLCASSLDGSVEQYFGPGTRLTVT.

The CDR3 sequence is CASSLTRIYNEQFF. The CDR3 nucleotides are TGCGCCAGCAGCCTGACGAGGATCTACAATGAGCAGTTCTTC. J is TRBJ2-1 and V is TRBV4-1; D is unresolved. The CDR3 totals 14 residues. Germline CDR1 and CDR2: MGHRA and YSYEKL. Trimming took 4 bases from V and 3 from J, leaving 10 bases between them.

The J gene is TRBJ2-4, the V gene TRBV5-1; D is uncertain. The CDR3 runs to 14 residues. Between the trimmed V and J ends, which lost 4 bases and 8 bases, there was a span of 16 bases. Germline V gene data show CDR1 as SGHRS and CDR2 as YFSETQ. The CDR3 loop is CASSPGPSEDIQYF. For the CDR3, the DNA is TGCGCCAGCAGCCCCGGCCCCTCAGAGGACATTCAGTACTTC.

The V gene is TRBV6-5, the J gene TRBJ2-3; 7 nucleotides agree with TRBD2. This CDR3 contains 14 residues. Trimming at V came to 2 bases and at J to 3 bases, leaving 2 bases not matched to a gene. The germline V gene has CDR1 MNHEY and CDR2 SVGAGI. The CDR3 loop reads CASSYGRATDTQYF. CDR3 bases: TGTGCCAGCAGTTACGGGAGGGCAACAGATACGCAGTATTTT.

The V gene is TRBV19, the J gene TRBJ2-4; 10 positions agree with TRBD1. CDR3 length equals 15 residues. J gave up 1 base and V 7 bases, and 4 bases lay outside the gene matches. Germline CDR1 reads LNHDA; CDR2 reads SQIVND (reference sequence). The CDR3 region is CASNPGQGAKNIQYF. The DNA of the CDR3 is TGTGCCAGTAACCCGGGACAGGGGGCCAAAAACATTCAGTACTTC.

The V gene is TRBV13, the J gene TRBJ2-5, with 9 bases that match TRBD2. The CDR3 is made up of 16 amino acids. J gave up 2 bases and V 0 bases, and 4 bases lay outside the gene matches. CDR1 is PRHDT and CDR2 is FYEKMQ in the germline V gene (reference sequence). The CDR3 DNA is TGTGCCAGCAGCTTAGGTCCGGGACTAGCTCAAGAGACCCAGTACTTC. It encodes CASSLGPGLAQETQYF.

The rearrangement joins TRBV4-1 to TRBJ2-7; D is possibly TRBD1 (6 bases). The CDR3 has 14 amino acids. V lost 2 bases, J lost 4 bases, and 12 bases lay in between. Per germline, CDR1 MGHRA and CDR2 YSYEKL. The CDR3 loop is CASSQKDRSYEQYF. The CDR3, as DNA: TGCGCCAGCAGCCAAAAAGACAGGAGTTACGAGCAGTACTTC.

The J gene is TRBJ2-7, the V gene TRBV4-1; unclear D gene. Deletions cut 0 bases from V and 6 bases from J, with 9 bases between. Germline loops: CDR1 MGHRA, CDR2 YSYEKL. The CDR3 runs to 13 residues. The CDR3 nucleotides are TGCGCCAGCAGCCAAGACGGGTTTGTCGAGCAGTACTTC. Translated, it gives CASSQDGFVEQYF.

The CDR3 DNA reads TGTGCCAGCTCAATAGCGGGGGCCTACGAGCAGTACTTC. Protein sequence: CASSIAGAYEQYF. The chain combines TRBV18 with TRBJ2-7; TRBD2 matches at 9 bases. This CDR3 comprises 13 residues. Germline V lookup: CDR1 KGHSH, CDR2 LQKENI. Germline trimming cut 5 bases from V and 2 bases from J; bases unmatched to any gene: 1.

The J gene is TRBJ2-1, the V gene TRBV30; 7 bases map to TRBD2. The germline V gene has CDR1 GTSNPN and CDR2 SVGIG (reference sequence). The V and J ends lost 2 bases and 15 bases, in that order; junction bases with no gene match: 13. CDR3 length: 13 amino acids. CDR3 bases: TGTGCCTGGAGTCCCGGTGCGGGCCCGGGGGGGTTCTTC. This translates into CAWSPGAGPGGFF.

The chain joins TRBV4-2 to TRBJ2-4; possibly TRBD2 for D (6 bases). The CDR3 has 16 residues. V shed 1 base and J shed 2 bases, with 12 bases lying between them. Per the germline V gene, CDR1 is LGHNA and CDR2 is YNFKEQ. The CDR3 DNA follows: TGTGCCAGCAGCCAAGGACCCCGGGACTCCAAAAACATTCAGTACTTC. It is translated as CASSQGPRDSKNIQYF.

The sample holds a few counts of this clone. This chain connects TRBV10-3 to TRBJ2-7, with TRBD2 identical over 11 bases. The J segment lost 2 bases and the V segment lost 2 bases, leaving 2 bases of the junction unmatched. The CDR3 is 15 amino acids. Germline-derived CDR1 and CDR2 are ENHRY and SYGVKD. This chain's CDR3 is CAISEGTSGAYEQYF. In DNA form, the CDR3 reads TGTGCCATCAGTGAGGGGACTAGCGGTGCCTACGAGCAGTACTTC.

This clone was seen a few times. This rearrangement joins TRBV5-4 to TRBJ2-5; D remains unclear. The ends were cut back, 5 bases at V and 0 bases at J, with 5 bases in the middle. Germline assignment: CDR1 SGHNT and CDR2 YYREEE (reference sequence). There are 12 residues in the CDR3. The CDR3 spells CASSSYQETQYF. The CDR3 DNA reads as TGTGCCAGCAGTTCGTACCAAGAGACCCAGTACTTC.

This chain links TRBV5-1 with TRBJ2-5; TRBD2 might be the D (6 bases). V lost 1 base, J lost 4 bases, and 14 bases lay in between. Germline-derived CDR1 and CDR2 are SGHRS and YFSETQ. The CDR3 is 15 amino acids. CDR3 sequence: CASSLSGGRAETQYF. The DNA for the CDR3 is TGCGCCAGCAGCTTGTCCGGAGGGCGGGCAGAGACCCAGTACTTC. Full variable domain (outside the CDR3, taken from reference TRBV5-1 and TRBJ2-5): KAGVTQTPRYLIKTRGQQVTLSCSPISGHRSVSWYQQTPGQGLQFLFEYFSETQRNKGNFPGRFSGRQFSNSRSEMNVSTLELGDSALYLCASSLSGGRAETQYFGPGTRLLVL.

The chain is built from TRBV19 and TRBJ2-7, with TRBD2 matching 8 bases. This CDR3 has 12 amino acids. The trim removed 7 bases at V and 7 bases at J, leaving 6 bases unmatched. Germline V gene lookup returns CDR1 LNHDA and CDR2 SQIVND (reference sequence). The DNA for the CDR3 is TGTGCCAGTACCGCGGGACTAGGAGAGCAGTACTTC. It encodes CASTAGLGEQYF.

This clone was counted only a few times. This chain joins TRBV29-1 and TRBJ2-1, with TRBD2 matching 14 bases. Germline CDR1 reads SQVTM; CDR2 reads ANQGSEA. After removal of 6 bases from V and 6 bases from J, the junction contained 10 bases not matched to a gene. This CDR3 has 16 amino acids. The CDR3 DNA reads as TGCAGCGTCCCAAGGGGACTAGCGGGAGCGGGCAATGAGCAGTTCTTC. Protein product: CSVPRGLAGAGNEQFF.